Below, one TCR beta chain is given with its context. Antigen specificity is unknown. A read error may produce the germline difference seen at one junction end. The CDR3 has 16 amino acids. CDR1 and CDR2 from the germline V gene are SEHNR and FQNEAQ (reference sequence). The data were obtained in a study of identical twins. Study observations and caveats: Abundant beta clonotypes from cord blood bore fewer insertions; memory repertoires lacked this pattern.

TCRdb reprocessed the 5' RACE reads with MiXCR, giving one entry per CDR3 protein. The sample gives over 600,000 distinct CDR3 sequences, 21% of which show up once; roughly 4% is in the top ten. Another study also made use of these data, one on T cells expressing NK-cell markers. That source adds: Sequencing of TCR beta repertoires drew on sorted CD3+CD56+NKG2C+, CD3+CD56+NKG2C- and CD3+CD56-NKG2C+ T cells. Seven HCMV-seropositive donors and one seronegative donor made up the eight sequenced donors.

Sequenced sample: PBMCs. The chain carries TRBV7-9 and TRBJ2-3; D is unresolved. The TCR comes from a woman aged 18-35 years in good health. CDR3 protein: CASSLARTRLTDTQYF. In DNA form, the CDR3 reads TGTGCCAGCAGTTTAGCCAGGACCCGCCTCACAGATACGCAGTATTTT.